This passage covers 25 T cell receptor beta chains from one sample sequenced in a study of T cell responses to AZD1222 COVID-19 vaccine. Sequenced by immunoSEQ multiplex PCR; TCRdb stores in-frame clones only, minus some. This table holds under 130,000 clones, 90% found once. The sequences come from peripheral blood, collected on day 0 of AZD1222 vaccination. The receptors stem from an adult in good health.

This clone was counted a single time. The genes are TRBV27 and TRBJ1-5; 7 nucleotides agree with TRBD1. This CDR3 region has 16 residues. The V and J ends lost 5 bases and 2 bases, in that order; junction bases with no gene match: 9. Looked up from germline, CDR1 is MNHEY and CDR2 is SMNVEV (reference sequence). The CDR3 coding sequence is TGTGCCAGCAGTACCAACAGGGGTTGGGGCAATCAGCCCCAGCATTTT. It translates to CASSTNRGWGNQPQHF.

This clone has a handful of counts. In DNA form, the CDR3 reads TGTGCCAGCAGGAGCCAGGGGGGTGAGCAGTTCTTC. It yields the protein CASRSQGGEQFF. The chain joins TRBV9 to TRBJ2-1; a possible D gene is TRBD1 (7 bases). Trimming left V 5 bases short and J 9 bases short, with 12 bases between. Per the germline V gene, CDR1 is SGDLS and CDR2 is YYNGEE. The CDR3 length is 12 residues.

This rearrangement joins TRBV28 to TRBJ1-5; possible D gene TRBD1, 6 bases. Germline V gene lookup returns CDR1 MDHEN and CDR2 SYDVKM. The germline V and J ends were trimmed by 4 bases and 2 bases, with 9 bases remaining between them. The CDR3 covers 14 residues. CDR3 bases: TGTGCCAGCAGTTCAGGACAGCGCAATCAGCCCCAGCATTTT. Translating it yields CASSSGQRNQPQHF.

The chain couples TRBV10-2 to TRBJ2-3; 10 bases are shared with TRBD2. CDR1 WSHSY and CDR2 SAAADI come from the germline V gene. Trimming at V came to 8 bases and at J to 3 bases, leaving 5 bases not matched to a gene. This CDR3 is built from 14 residues. The chain's CDR3 is CASGVAGGTDTQYF. CDR3 DNA: TGCGCCAGCGGGGTAGCGGGGGGAACAGATACGCAGTATTTT.

This chain joins TRBV16 and TRBJ2-1; D is undetermined. The CDR3 is 14 residues long. V dropped 2 bases and J dropped 3 bases, with 8 bases sitting between them. Germline CDR1 reads KGHSY; CDR2 reads FQNENV. Here the CDR3 reads CASSQGQDYNEQFF. CDR3 bases: TGTGCCAGCAGCCAAGGGCAGGACTACAATGAGCAGTTCTTC.

The rearrangement joins TRBV9 to TRBJ1-2; D not certain. This CDR3 region has 15 residues. Germline lookup yields CDR1 SGDLS and CDR2 YYNGEE. V shed 4 bases and J shed 0 bases, with 13 bases lying between them. The CDR3 DNA is TGTGCCAGCAGCCCCCAGTTGGGAGCTAACTATGGCTACACCTTC. Translating gives CASSPQLGANYGYTF.

The J gene is TRBJ2-5, the V gene TRBV6-2 or TRBV6-3, with D possibly being TRBD1 or TRBD2 (5 bases each). V dropped 2 bases and J dropped 5 bases, with 15 bases sitting between them. The CDR3 is 15 amino acids. Germline CDR1 is MNHEY and CDR2 is SVGEGT. The CDR3 is CASSYPQQGEETQYF. The DNA for the CDR3 is TGTGCCAGCAGTTACCCCCAACAAGGGGAGGAGACCCAGTACTTC.

The chain is built from TRBV5-4 and TRBJ1-6; 7 nucleotides align to TRBD1. The CDR3 consists of 16 residues. The V gene end was trimmed by 2 bases and the J gene end by 9 bases; junction bases not matched to a gene: 11. The V gene's germline CDR1 is SGHNT and CDR2 YYREEE (reference sequence). CDR3 loop: CASSLSTGALGSPLHF. The CDR3 nucleotides read TGTGCCAGCAGCTTATCCACAGGGGCGTTAGGTTCACCCCTCCACTTT. The full variable domain, with the rest looked up from reference TRBV5-4 and TRBJ1-6, is ETGVTQSPTHLIKTRGQQVTLRCSSQSGHNTVSWYQQALGQGPQFIFQYYREEENGRGNFPPRFSGLQFPNYSSELNVNALELDDSALYLCASSLSTGALGSPLHFGNGTRLTVT.

V usage is TRBV11-2 and J usage is TRBJ2-3, with 12 positions matching TRBD2. This CDR3 comprises 16 residues. CDR1 and CDR2 (germline): SGHAT, FQNNGV. Unmatched junction bases numbered 8, after V lost 4 bases and J lost 6 bases. Here the CDR3 DNA reads TGTGCCAGCAGCTGGACTAGCGGGGCACAGGGGGATACGCAGTATTTT. Translation gives CASSWTSGAQGDTQYF.

The chain recombines TRBV6-5 with TRBJ2-3; D is ambiguous. The V and J ends lost 4 bases and 4 bases respectively, with 9 bases between them. The CDR3 has 13 residues. Germline CDR1 and CDR2: MNHEY and SVGAGI. CDR3 sequence reads: CASSSSSADTQYF. The CDR3 DNA sequence: TGTGCCAGCAGTTCGAGTAGTGCAGATACGCAGTATTTT.

This clone came up once. V is TRBV3-1 (or the pseudogene TRBV3-2) and J is TRBJ2-5, with TRBD2 identical over 11 bases. With 3 bases clipped from V and 4 bases from J, the junction kept 4 bases outside the gene matches. Looked up from germline, CDR1 is LGHDT and CDR2 is YNNKEL (reference sequence). The CDR3 is made up of 15 amino acids. DNA of the CDR3: TGTGCCAGCAGCCATCCGCTAGCGGGGGGAGAGACCCAGTACTTC. As protein: CASSHPLAGGETQYF.

The J gene is TRBJ1-5, the V gene TRBV7-8; D call uncertain. From germline, CDR1 is SGHVS and CDR2 FQNEAQ. The CDR3 is 15 residues long. The ends were cut back, 1 base at V and 5 bases at J, with 12 bases in the middle. CDR3: CASSLGPGRDQPQHF. The DNA of the CDR3 is TGTGCCAGCAGCTTAGGTCCTGGTAGGGATCAGCCCCAGCATTTT.

The chain is built from TRBV9 and TRBJ2-3; D possibly corresponds to TRBD2 (6 bases). CDR1 is SGDLS, CDR2 YYNGEE, per germline. The V and J ends lost 3 bases and 7 bases respectively, with 18 bases between them. This CDR3 contains 15 residues. DNA of the CDR3: TGTGCCAGCAGCGCAGCCCCGGGACTCCAATATACGCAGTATTTT. Amino acid sequence: CASSAAPGLQYTQYF.

This clone was seen only a few times. This chain connects TRBV19 to TRBJ1-2; D may be TRBD1 (6 bases). The CDR3 runs to 15 residues. CDR1 and CDR2 (germline): LNHDA, SQIVND (reference sequence). V lost 10 bases to trimming and J lost 3 bases, with 21 bases between them. The CDR3 DNA follows: TGTGCCACCCGGGACACCTCAGTTCGGCACTATGGCTACACCTTC. Its translation: CATRDTSVRHYGYTF. Full variable domain (remainder filled in from reference TRBV19 and TRBJ1-2): DGGITQSPKYLFRKEGQNVTLSCEQNLNHDAMYWYRQDPGQGLRLIYYSQIVNDFQKGDIAEGYSVSREKKESFPLTVTSAQKNPTAFYLCATRDTSVRHYGYTFGSGTRLTVV.

V gene TRBV28 combines with J gene TRBJ1-6; D perhaps matches TRBD1 (5 bases). V lost 7 bases and J 10 bases, leaving 17 bases between the germline ends. The CDR3 extends over 14 amino acids. Germline V gene data show CDR1 as MDHEN and CDR2 as SYDVKM. DNA for the CDR3: TGTGCCAGCATTAGGGAGATAGGGGCCTCACCCCTCCACTTT. Its protein product is CASIREIGASPLHF.

The chain combines TRBV6-2 or TRBV6-3 with TRBJ2-5; 10 bases are shared with TRBD2. The V segment lost 3 bases and the J segment 4 bases; nucleotides outside the gene matches: 5. The CDR3 covers 15 residues. CDR1 and CDR2 from the germline V gene are MNHEY and SVGEGT. The CDR3 sequence is CASSYLLAGGETQYF. CDR3 bases: TGTGCCAGCAGTTATCTTTTAGCGGGGGGAGAGACCCAGTACTTC.

Worth noting for this clone: A read error may produce the germline difference seen at one junction end. The chain has TRBV7-7 and TRBJ2-5; TRBD1 might be the D (5 bases). CDR1 and CDR2 from the germline V gene are SSHAT and FNYEAQ (reference sequence). CDR3 length equals 15 residues. The CDR3 loop is CASSLHSAGQETQYF. CDR3 in DNA: TGTGCTAGCAGCTTACACTCGGCAGGGCAAGAGACCCAGTACTTC. Based on the CDR3 plus reference TRBV7-7 and TRBJ2-5, the full variable domain is GAGVSQSPRYKVTKRGQDVTLRCDPISSHATLYWYQQALGQGPEFLTYFNYEAQPDKSGLPSDRFSAERPEGSISTLTIQRTEQRDSAMYRCASSLHSAGQETQYFGPGTRLLVL.

The rearrangement links TRBV4-2 to TRBJ2-1, with 12 bases matching TRBD2. The germline V gene encodes CDR1 LGHNA and CDR2 YNFKEQ. With V trimmed by 4 bases and J by 4 bases, 8 bases remained unmatched. The CDR3 runs 17 residues. The CDR3 spells CASSPPTSGGRYNEQFF. For the CDR3, the DNA is TGTGCCAGCAGCCCCCCCACTAGCGGGGGGAGGTACAATGAGCAGTTCTTC.

This clone was picked up one time. The gene calls are TRBV14 and TRBJ2-7; D unclear. The germline V gene encodes CDR1 SGHDN and CDR2 FVKESK. The CDR3 extends over 16 amino acids. The V end was cut by 4 bases, the J end by 0 bases, with 16 bases between. This CDR3 reads CASSPLGSQSSYEQYF. The CDR3 nucleotides read TGTGCCAGCAGCCCTCTTGGGTCTCAGAGCTCCTACGAGCAGTACTTC.

Written as DNA, the CDR3 is TGTGCCAGCAGTGACGGGTTGGGCACAGATACGCAGTATTTT. Translation: CASSDGLGTDTQYF. The rearrangement links TRBV6-4 to TRBJ2-3; no reliable D call. Trimming removed 2 bases at V and 1 base at J, with 7 bases between. The germline CDR1 and CDR2 sequences are MRHNA and SNTAGT. The CDR3 is 14 residues long.

The chain links TRBV19 to TRBJ2-7; TRBD1 matches 7 bases. The CDR3 sequence is 16 residues long. The germline gives CDR1 LNHDA, CDR2 SQIVND (reference sequence). Trimming at V came to 4 bases and at J to 3 bases, leaving 12 bases not matched to a gene. The CDR3 here is CASSTGRGQVYYEQYF. Here the CDR3 DNA reads TGTGCCAGTAGTACGGGGCGTGGACAGGTGTACTACGAGCAGTACTTC. The variable domain in full, completed from reference TRBV19 and TRBJ2-7, reads DGGITQSPKYLFRKEGQNVTLSCEQNLNHDAMYWYRQDPGQGLRLIYYSQIVNDFQKGDIAEGYSVSREKKESFPLTVTSAQKNPTAFYLCASSTGRGQVYYEQYFGPGTRLTVT.

There are a few counts of this clone. J is TRBJ2-7 and V is TRBV7-8, with a possible D match to TRBD1 (6 bases). V was clipped by 5 bases and J by 3 bases, with 17 bases between them. This CDR3 spans 15 amino acids. Per the germline V gene, CDR1 is SGHVS and CDR2 is FQNEAQ. DNA of the CDR3: TGTGCCAGCAGCCGAGTGACAGGCCCAATCTACGAGCAGTACTTC. Its translation is CASSRVTGPIYEQYF.

The J gene is TRBJ2-3, the V gene TRBV7-3, with TRBD2 as a possible D gene (5 bases). The CDR3 sequence is 16 residues long. Looked up from germline, CDR1 is SGHTA and CDR2 is FQGTGA. V was cut by 0 bases and J by 3 bases, with 13 bases left in between. As DNA, the CDR3 is TGTGCCAGCAGCTTAACCCCCGGGATAGGGACAGATACGCAGTATTTT. This codes for CASSLTPGIGTDTQYF.

The chain combines TRBV5-1 with TRBJ1-6; D remains ambiguous. Germline V CDR1 and CDR2: SGHRS, YFSETQ. This CDR3 is 14 amino acids long. Deletions cut 0 bases from V and 11 bases from J, with 12 bases between. CDR3 in DNA: TGCGCCAGCAGCTTGGGCGGGGAGATGACACCCCTCCACTTT. Translation gives CASSLGGEMTPLHF.

This chain joins TRBV9 and TRBJ2-5; D could derive from TRBD1 or TRBD2 (5 bases each). Per germline, CDR1 SGDLS and CDR2 YYNGEE. V lost 1 base and J lost 5, with 9 bases in between. The CDR3 is 13 amino acids. CDR3 DNA: TGTGCCAGCAGCGTAACGGGGCAGGAGACCCAGTACTTC. It is translated as CASSVTGQETQYF.